This T cell receptor (beta chain) was captured by sequencing in a study of T cells in Graves' hyperthyroidism and ophthalmopathy. RNA transcripts were the template for amplifying TCR beta CDR3 regions. The study used the HTBI primer set for a first-round RT-PCR of the TCR CDR3. TCRdb analysed the multiplex PCR reads with MiXCR anew, one entry per CDR3 protein. The table includes approximately 210,000 distinct CDR3 sequences, roughly 17% detected once. Hyperthyroidism was newly diagnosed in patients aged 18 to 65 (duration under 2 months). Patients were excluded because of uncontrolled infection, other autoimmune disease, pregnancy or lactation. More than 9.5 ml fresh peripheral blood yielded the PBMCs. Trimming cost V 0 bases and J 0 bases; bases outside gene matches: 2. The CDR3 spans 16 residues. Germline V CDR1 and CDR2: LNHDA, SQIVND (reference sequence).

Sequenced sample: blood. This chain joins TRBV19 and TRBJ2-1; 7 bases map to TRBD1. The sequence came from a man aged 50-60 years with Graves' hyperthyroidism. The CDR3 bases are TGTGCCAGTAGTATAGATGGGGACAGCTCCTACAATGAGCAGTTCTTC. Translated, it gives CASSIDGDSSYNEQFF.